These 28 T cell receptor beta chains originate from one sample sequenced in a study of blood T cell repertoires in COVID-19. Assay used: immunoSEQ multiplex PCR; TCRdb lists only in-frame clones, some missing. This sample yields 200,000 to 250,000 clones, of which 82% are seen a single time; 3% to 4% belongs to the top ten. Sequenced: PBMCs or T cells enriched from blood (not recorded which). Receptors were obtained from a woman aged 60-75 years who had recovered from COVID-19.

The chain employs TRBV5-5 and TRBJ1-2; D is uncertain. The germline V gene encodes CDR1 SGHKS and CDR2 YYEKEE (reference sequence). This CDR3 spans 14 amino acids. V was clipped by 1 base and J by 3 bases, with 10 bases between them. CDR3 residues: CASSLLISDYGYTF. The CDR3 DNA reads TGTGCCAGCAGCTTGTTGATAAGCGACTATGGCTACACCTTC.

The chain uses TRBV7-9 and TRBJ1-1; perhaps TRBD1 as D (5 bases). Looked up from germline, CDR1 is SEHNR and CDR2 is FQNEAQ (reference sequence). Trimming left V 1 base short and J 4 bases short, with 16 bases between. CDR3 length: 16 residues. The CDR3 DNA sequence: TGTGCCAGCAGCTTAGAAAGGGGCGCTGGTCCCACTGAAGCTTTCTTT. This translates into CASSLERGAGPTEAFF.

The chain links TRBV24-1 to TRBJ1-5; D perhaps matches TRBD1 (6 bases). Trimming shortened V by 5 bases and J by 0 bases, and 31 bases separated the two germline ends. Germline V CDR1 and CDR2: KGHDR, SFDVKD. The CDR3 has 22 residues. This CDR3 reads CATSALEDGTPLLFYSNQPQHF. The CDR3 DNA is TGTGCCACCAGTGCCCTGGAGGACGGGACACCCCTCCTATTTTATAGCAATCAGCCCCAGCATTTT.

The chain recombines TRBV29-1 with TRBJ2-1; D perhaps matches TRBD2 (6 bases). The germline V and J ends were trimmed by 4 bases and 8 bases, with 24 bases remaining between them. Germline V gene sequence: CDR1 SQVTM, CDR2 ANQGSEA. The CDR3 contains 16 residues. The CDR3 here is CSVVSFQGLVQDEQFF. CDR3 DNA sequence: TGCAGCGTTGTTTCTTTTCAGGGACTGGTACAGGATGAGCAGTTCTTC.

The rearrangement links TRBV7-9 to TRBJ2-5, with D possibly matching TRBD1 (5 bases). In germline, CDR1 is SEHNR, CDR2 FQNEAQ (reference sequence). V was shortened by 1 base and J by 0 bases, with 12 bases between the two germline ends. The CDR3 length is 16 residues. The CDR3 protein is CASSLVFGHYQETQYF. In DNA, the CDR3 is TGTGCCAGCAGCTTAGTATTCGGACATTACCAAGAGACCCAGTACTTC.

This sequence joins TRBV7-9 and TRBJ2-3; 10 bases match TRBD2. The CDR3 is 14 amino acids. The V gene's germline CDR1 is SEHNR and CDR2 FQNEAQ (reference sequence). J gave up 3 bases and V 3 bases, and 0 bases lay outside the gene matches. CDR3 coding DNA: TGTGCCAGCAGCTTTAGCGGGGGGACAGATACGCAGTATTTT. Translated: CASSFSGGTDTQYF.

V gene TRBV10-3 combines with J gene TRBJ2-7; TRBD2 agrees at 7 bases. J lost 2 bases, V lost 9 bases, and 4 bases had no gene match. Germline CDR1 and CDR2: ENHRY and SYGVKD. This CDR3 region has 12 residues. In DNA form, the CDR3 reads TGTGCCATAGCGGGGTCGGCCTACGAGCAGTACTTC. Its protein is CAIAGSAYEQYF.

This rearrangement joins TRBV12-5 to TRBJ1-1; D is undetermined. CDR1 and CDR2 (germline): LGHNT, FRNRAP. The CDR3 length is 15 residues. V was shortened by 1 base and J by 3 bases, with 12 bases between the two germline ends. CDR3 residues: CASGLDPPSHTEAFF. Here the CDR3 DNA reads TGTGCTAGTGGTTTGGACCCCCCGAGTCACACTGAAGCTTTCTTT.

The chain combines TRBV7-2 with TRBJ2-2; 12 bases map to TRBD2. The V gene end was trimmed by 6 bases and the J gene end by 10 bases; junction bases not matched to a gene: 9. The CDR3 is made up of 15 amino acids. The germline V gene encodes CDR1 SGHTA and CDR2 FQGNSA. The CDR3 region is CASSPRLAGVLELFF. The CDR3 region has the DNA TGTGCCAGCAGTCCAAGACTAGCGGGGGTTCTGGAGCTGTTTTTT.

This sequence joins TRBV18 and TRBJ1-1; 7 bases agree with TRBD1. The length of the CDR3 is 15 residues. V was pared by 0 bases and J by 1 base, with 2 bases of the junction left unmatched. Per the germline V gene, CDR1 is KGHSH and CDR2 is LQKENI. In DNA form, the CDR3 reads TGTGCCAGCTCACCACCTGGGACAGCGAACACTGAAGCTTTCTTT. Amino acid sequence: CASSPPGTANTEAFF.

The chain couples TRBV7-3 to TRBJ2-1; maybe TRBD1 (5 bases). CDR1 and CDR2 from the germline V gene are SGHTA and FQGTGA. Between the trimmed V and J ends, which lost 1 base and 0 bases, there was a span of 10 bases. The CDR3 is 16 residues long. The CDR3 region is CASSLSPGPSYNEQFF. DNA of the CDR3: TGTGCCAGCAGCTTAAGCCCAGGGCCCTCCTACAATGAGCAGTTCTTC.

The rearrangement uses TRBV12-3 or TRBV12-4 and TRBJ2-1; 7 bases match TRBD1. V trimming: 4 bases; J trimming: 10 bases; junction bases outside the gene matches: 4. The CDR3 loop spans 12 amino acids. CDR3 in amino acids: CASSWTGREQFF. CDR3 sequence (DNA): TGTGCCAGCAGTTGGACAGGTCGGGAGCAGTTCTTC.

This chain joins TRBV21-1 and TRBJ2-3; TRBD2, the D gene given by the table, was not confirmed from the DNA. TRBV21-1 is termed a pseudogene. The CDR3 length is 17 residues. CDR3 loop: CASSKSPVREIEDTQYF. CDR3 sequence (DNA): TGTGCCAGCAGCAAAAGCCCCGTGCGGGAGATCGAAGATACGCAGTATTTT.

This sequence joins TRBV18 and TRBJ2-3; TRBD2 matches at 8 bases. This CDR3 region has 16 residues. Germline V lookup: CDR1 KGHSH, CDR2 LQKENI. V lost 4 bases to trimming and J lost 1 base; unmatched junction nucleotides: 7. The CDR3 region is CASSLLVTSGTDTQYF. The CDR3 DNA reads TGTGCCAGCTCACTCTTGGTGACTAGCGGCACAGATACGCAGTATTTT.

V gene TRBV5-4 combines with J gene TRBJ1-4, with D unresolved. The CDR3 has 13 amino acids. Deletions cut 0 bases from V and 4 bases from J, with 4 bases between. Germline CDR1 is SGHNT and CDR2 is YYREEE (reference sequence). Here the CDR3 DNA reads TGTGCCAGCAGCTTGGGCGTTAATGAAAAACTGTTTTTT. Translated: CASSLGVNEKLFF.

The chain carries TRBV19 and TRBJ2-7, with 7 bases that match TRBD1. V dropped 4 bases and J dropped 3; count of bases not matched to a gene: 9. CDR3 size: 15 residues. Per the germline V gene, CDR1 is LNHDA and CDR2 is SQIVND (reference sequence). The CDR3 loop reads CASSTFSTGSYEQYF. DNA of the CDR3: TGTGCCAGTAGTACCTTTTCGACAGGGAGCTACGAGCAGTACTTC.

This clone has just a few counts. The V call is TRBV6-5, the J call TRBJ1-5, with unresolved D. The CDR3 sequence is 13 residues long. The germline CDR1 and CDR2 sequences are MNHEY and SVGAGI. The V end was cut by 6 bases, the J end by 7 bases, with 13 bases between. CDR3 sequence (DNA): TGTGCCAGCAGCTACGCCCGAGGCCAGCCCCAGCATTTT. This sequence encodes CASSYARGQPQHF.

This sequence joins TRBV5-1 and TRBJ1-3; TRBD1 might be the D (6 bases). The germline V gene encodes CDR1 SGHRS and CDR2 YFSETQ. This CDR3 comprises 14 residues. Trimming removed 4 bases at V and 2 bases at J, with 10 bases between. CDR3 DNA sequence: TGCGCCAGCAGCGGCCCAGGGGCTGGAAACACCATATATTTT. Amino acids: CASSGPGAGNTIYF.

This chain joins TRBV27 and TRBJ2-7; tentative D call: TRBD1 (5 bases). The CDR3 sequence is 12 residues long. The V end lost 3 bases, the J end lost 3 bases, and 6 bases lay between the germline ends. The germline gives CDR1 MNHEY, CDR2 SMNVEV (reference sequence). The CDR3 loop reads CASSFTGYEQYF. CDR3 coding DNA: TGTGCCAGCAGTTTCACAGGCTACGAGCAGTACTTC.

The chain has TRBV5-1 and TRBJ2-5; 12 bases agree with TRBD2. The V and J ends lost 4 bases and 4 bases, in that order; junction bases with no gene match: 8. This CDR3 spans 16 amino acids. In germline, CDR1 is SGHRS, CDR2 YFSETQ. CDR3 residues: CASSGRLAGEGETQYF. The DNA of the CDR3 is TGCGCCAGCAGCGGACGACTAGCGGGGGAGGGAGAGACCCAGTACTTC.

The CDR3 DNA sequence: TGTGCCAGCAGCTTAGGCGGGACAGCCGCCATGCAGTACTTC. Amino acids: CASSLGGTAAMQYF. The chain combines TRBV11-3 with TRBJ2-7; a possible D gene is TRBD1 (7 bases). With 1 base removed from V and 9 bases from J, the gap between germline ends came to 16 bases. CDR3 length equals 14 residues. Germline V gives CDR1 SGHNT, CDR2 YENEEA.

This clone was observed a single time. CDR3 sequence: CASSFPQARAKNIQYF. CDR3 DNA sequence: TGTGCCAGCAGCTTTCCACAGGCAAGGGCCAAAAACATTCAGTACTTC. V gene TRBV7-2 combines with J gene TRBJ2-4; a possible D gene is TRBD1 (5 bases). The CDR3 extends over 16 amino acids. CDR1 and CDR2 from the germline V gene are SGHTA and FQGNSA. Trimming took off 3 bases at V and 1 base at J, with 13 bases between the two ends.

CDR3 bases: TGCAGCGTTGCACGGGGGGCGGGAGGTGCCACTGAAGCTTTCTTT. It specifies CSVARGAGGATEAFF. This chain uses TRBV29-1 with TRBJ1-1; TRBD1 might be the D (6 bases). The CDR3 consists of 15 residues. CDR1 and CDR2 from the germline V gene are SQVTM and ANQGSEA. V was cut by 4 bases and J by 4 bases, with 19 bases left in between. The whole variable domain, remainder taken from reference TRBV29-1 and TRBJ1-1, is SAVISQKPSRDICQRGTSLTIQCQVDSQVTMMFWYRQQPGQSLTLIATANQGSEATYESGFVIDKFPISRPNLTFSTLTVSNMSPEDSSIYLCSVARGAGGATEAFFGQGTRLTVV.

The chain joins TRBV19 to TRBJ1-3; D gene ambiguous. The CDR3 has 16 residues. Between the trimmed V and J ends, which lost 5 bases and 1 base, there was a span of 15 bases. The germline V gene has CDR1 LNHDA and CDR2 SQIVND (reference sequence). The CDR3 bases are TGTGCCAGTAGTCGAAGAGGGTCTCATTCTGGAAACACCATATATTTT. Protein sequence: CASSRRGSHSGNTIYF. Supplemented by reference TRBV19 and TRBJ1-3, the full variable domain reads DGGITQSPKYLFRKEGQNVTLSCEQNLNHDAMYWYRQDPGQGLRLIYYSQIVNDFQKGDIAEGYSVSREKKESFPLTVTSAQKNPTAFYLCASSRRGSHSGNTIYFGEGSWLTVV.

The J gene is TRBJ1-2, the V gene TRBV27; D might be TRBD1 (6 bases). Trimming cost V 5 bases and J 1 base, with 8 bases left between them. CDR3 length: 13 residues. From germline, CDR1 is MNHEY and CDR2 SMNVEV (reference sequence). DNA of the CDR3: TGTGCCAGCAGTATCAGGGGTAACTATGGCTACACCTTC. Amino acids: CASSIRGNYGYTF.

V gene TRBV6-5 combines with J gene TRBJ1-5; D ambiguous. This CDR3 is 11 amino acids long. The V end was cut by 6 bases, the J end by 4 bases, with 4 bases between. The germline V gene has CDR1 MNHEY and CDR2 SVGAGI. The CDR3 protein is CASRLNQPQHF. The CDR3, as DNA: TGTGCCAGCAGATTAAATCAGCCCCAGCATTTT.

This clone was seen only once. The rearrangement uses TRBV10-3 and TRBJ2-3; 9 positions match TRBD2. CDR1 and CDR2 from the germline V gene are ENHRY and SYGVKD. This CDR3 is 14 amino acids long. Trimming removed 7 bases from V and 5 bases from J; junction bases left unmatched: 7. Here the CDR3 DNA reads TGTGCCATCATTAGGACTAGCGTGGTAGATACGCAGTATTTT. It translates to CAIIRTSVVDTQYF.

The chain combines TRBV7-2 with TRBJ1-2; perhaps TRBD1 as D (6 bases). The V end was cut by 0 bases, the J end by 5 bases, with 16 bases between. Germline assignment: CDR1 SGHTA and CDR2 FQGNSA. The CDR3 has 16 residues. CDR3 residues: CASSLAPAARGYGYTF. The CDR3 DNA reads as TGTGCCAGCAGCTTAGCCCCAGCTGCCAGGGGATATGGCTACACCTTC. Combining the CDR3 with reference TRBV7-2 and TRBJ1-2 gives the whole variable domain GAGVSQSPSNKVTEKGKDVELRCDPISGHTALYWYRQSLGQGLEFLIYFQGNSAPDKSGLPSDRFSAERTGGSVSTLTIQRTQQEDSAVYLCASSLAPAARGYGYTFGSGTRLTVV.